Below, 11 T cell receptor beta chains from the same sample are listed, as sequenced in a study of cytomegalovirus exposure and HLA in healthy donors. Use of 60 Vbeta and 13 Jbeta primers characterized the PCR. Sequenced by immunoSEQ multiplex PCR; TCRdb stores in-frame clones only, minus some. The data show over 60,000 clones, with approximately 81% seen just once and almost 7.5% held by the top ten. The specimen was PBMCs. The origin of the receptors is a woman between 25 and 40 years old in good health and CMV-seropositive.

The genes are TRBV14 and TRBJ1-2; no reliable D call. The V gene lost 3 bases and the J gene lost 4 bases, with 9 bases spanning the gap. CDR3 length equals 13 residues. Germline V CDR1 and CDR2: SGHDN, FVKESK. The CDR3 sequence is CASSQGQSYGYTF. The CDR3 bases are TGTGCCAGCAGCCAGGGCCAGAGCTATGGCTACACCTTC.

The rearrangement links TRBV27 to TRBJ2-5; perhaps TRBD1 as D (5 bases). The V gene's germline CDR1 is MNHEY and CDR2 SMNVEV (reference sequence). Trimming pared 2 bases from V and 5 bases from J, leaving 15 bases between. There are 15 residues in the CDR3. This CDR3 is CASSLKGILGETQYF. DNA of the CDR3: TGTGCCAGCAGTTTAAAGGGGATACTTGGGGAGACCCAGTACTTC.

This clone was observed a few times. V and J are TRBV25-1 and TRBJ1-1; D is uncertain. CDR1 is MGHDK, CDR2 SYGVNS, per germline. The length of the CDR3 is 12 residues. V lost 8 bases and J lost 5, with 12 bases in between. CDR3 sequence reads: CASRAGGTEAFF. DNA of the CDR3: TGTGCCAGCCGTGCGGGAGGGACTGAAGCTTTCTTT.

By share, this clone counts as medium-sized. V and J are TRBV2 and TRBJ1-2; D is possibly TRBD1 (6 bases). The germline V and J ends were trimmed by 7 bases and 7 bases, with 16 bases remaining between them. This CDR3 is built from 13 residues. Germline V lookup: CDR1 SNHLY, CDR2 FYNNEI. CDR3 coding DNA: TGTGCCAGCAAGACAGGTAGTCTTGGTGGCTACACCTTC. As protein: CASKTGSLGGYTF.

The genes are TRBV28 and TRBJ1-4, with 9 bases that match TRBD1. J gave up 4 bases and V 2 bases, and 8 bases lay outside the gene matches. The V gene's germline CDR1 is MDHEN and CDR2 SYDVKM. This CDR3 is built from 17 residues. The CDR3 reads CASSLGVGTGINEKLFF. The CDR3 DNA reads as TGTGCCAGCAGTTTAGGGGTAGGGACAGGGATTAATGAAAAACTGTTTTTT.

The rearrangement joins TRBV27 to TRBJ2-7; 14 bases align to TRBD2. Germline V gene data show CDR1 as MNHEY and CDR2 as SMNVEV (reference sequence). Trimming cost V 6 bases and J 1 base; bases outside gene matches: 11. The CDR3 runs 18 residues. CDR3 residues: CASSPGTSGSRSSYEQYF. The CDR3 DNA reads TGTGCCAGCAGCCCCGGGACTAGCGGGAGTCGATCTTCCTACGAGCAGTACTTC.

The chain combines TRBV14 with TRBJ2-3, with TRBD2 identical over 13 bases. The ends lost 2 bases at V and 11 bases at J; junction bases unmatched: 16. This CDR3 comprises 18 residues. From germline, CDR1 is SGHDN and CDR2 FVKESK. The DNA of the CDR3 is TGTGCCAGCAGCCAAACAATCTGGACTAGCGGGAGCAAGAGGTTGCAGTATTTT. Translated, it gives CASSQTIWTSGSKRLQYF.

V usage is TRBV5-6 and J usage is TRBJ1-3, with 10 bases identical to TRBD1. Losses at the gene ends were 4 bases for V and 1 base for J; bases not matched to a gene: 11. This CDR3 is built from 18 residues. Germline V CDR1 and CDR2: SGHDT, YYEEEE. The chain's CDR3 is CASSDRDRGHPSGNTIYF. The CDR3 DNA reads as TGTGCCAGCAGCGACCGGGACAGGGGACACCCTTCTGGAAACACCATATATTTT.

This clone came up a few times. The CDR3 is CASSEKESQPQHF. In DNA, the CDR3 is TGCGCCAGCAGTGAGAAGGAGAGCCAGCCCCAGCATTTT. The chain joins TRBV10-2 to TRBJ1-5; no clear D gene. CDR1 is WSHSY, CDR2 SAAADI, per germline. CDR3 length: 13 amino acids. Trimming took off 2 bases at V and 7 bases at J, with 9 bases between the two ends.

CDR3 in amino acids: CASSIRGRGEKLFF. Written as DNA, the CDR3 is TGTGCCAGCAGCATCAGGGGGCGCGGTGAAAAACTGTTTTTT. V usage is TRBV7-2 and J usage is TRBJ1-4, with TRBD1 matching 8 bases. This CDR3 spans 14 amino acids. CDR1 is SGHTA and CDR2 is FQGNSA in the germline V gene. V trimming: 5 bases; J trimming: 7 bases; junction bases outside the gene matches: 6.

The chain joins TRBV7-2 to TRBJ2-5, with D hard to call. The CDR3 is 11 residues long. In germline, CDR1 is SGHTA, CDR2 FQGNSA. V was shortened by 5 bases and J by 3 bases, with 4 bases between the two germline ends. As DNA, the CDR3 is TGTGCCAGCAGCCCTAAAGAGACCCAGTACTTC. Translated: CASSPKETQYF.